This record looks at one T cell receptor beta chain sequence and its context. Antigen: not known. The germline CDR1 and CDR2 sequences are DFQATT and SNEGSKA (reference sequence). The CDR3 spans 18 residues. V lost 0 bases to trimming and J lost 6 bases, with 26 bases between them. The data belong to a study of blood T cells in healthy people across ages. Findings of the study overall: Among T cells, TCR beta diversity per million cells dropped roughly linearly as age rose. Long-lived donors exceeded aged donors in naive CD4+ cells and diversity.

Through a sample-barcoded 5' primer and a J-beta primer mix, a second PCR was run for about 7 to 12 cycles. TCRdb re-derived calls from the 5' RACE reads in MiXCR, one entry per CDR3 protein. This table has about 970,000 distinct CDR3 sequences, 45% to 60% appearing once. This receptor was taken from a woman in her fifties or sixties in good health. Sequenced: blood. The chain combines TRBV20-1 with TRBJ1-2; D perhaps matches TRBD1 (6 bases). The CDR3 DNA sequence: TGCAGTGCTAGAGAGACAATGACATATCCAGAGGGGGAAAATGGCTACACCTTC. It codes for CSARETMTYPEGENGYTF.